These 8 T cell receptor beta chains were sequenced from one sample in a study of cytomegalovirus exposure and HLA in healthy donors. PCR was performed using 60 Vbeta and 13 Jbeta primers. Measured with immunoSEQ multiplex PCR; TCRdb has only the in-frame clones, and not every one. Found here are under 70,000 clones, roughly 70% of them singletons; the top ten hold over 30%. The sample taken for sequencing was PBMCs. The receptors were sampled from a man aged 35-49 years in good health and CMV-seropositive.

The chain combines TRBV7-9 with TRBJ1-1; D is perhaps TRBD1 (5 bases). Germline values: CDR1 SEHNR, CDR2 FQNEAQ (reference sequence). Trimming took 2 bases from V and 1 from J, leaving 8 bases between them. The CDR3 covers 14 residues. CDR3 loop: CASSLQGSNTEAFF. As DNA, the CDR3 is TGTGCCAGCAGCTTACAGGGCTCGAACACTGAAGCTTTCTTT.

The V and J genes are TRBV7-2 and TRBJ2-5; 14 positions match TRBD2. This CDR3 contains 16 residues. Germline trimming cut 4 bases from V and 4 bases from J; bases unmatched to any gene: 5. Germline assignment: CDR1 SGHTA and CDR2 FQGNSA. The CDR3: CASSSTSGGAGETQYF. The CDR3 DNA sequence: TGTGCCAGCAGCTCGACTAGCGGGGGGGCCGGAGAGACCCAGTACTTC. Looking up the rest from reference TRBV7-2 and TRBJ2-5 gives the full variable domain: GAGVSQSPSNKVTEKGKDVELRCDPISGHTALYWYRQSLGQGLEFLIYFQGNSAPDKSGLPSDRFSAERTGGSVSTLTIQRTQQEDSAVYLCASSSTSGGAGETQYFGPGTRLLVL.

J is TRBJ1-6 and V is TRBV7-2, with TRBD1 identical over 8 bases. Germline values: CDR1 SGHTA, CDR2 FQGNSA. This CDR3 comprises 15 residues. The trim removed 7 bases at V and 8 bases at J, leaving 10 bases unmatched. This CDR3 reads CASTTVGQGYSPLHF. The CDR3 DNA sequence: TGTGCCAGCACCACGGTAGGACAGGGTTATTCACCCCTCCACTTT.

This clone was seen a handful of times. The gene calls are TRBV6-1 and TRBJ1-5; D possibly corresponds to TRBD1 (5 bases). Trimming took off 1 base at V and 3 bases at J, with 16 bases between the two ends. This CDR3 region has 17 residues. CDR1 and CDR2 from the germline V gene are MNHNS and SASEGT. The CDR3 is CASSEGRDGNYNQPQHF. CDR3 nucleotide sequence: TGTGCCAGCAGTGAAGGGAGGGACGGAAACTACAATCAGCCCCAGCATTTT.

In nucleotides, the CDR3 is TGTGCCAGCAGCGCCGGGACAGAGAGCTCCTACAATGAGCAGTTCTTC. Translation gives CASSAGTESSYNEQFF. This chain joins TRBV11-2 and TRBJ2-1; TRBD1 matches at 7 bases. After removal of 5 bases from V and 0 bases from J, the junction contained 7 bases not matched to a gene. The CDR3 sequence is 16 residues long. Germline assignment: CDR1 SGHAT and CDR2 FQNNGV.

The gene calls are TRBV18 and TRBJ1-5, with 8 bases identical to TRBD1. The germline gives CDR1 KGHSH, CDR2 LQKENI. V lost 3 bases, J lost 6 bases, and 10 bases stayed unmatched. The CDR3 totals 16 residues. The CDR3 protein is CASSPPLGQGSQPQHF. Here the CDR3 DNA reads TGTGCCAGCTCACCCCCTCTTGGACAGGGTTCTCAGCCCCAGCATTTT.

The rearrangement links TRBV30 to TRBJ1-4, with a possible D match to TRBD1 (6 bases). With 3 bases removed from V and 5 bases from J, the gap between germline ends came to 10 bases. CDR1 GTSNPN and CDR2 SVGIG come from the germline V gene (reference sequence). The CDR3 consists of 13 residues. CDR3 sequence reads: CAWSAGANEKLFF. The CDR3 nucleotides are TGTGCCTGGAGCGCAGGGGCCAATGAAAAACTGTTTTTT.

As DNA, the CDR3 is TGCGCCAGCAGCTGGACAGGGGACAATCAGCCCCAGCATTTT. The encoded protein is CASSWTGDNQPQHF. The chain joins TRBV5-1 to TRBJ1-5; 9 bases are shared with TRBD1. Germline lookup yields CDR1 SGHRS and CDR2 YFSETQ. The CDR3 runs to 14 residues. J was trimmed by 3 bases and V by 3 bases; bases with no gene match: 1.